The 17 T cell receptor beta chains below were found in one sample sequenced in a study of blood T cells in healthy people across ages. The use of a sample-barcoded 5' primer and a J-beta primer mix characterized a second PCR of 7 to 11 cycles. TCRdb reprocessed the 5' RACE reads with MiXCR, giving one entry per CDR3 protein. There are about 1.4 million distinct CDR3 sequences in the sample; approximately 63% occur only once, and 5.5% to 8% lies in the top ten. The sequencing sample was made of blood. The receptors originated from a man aged 18-30 years in good health.

The chain couples TRBV27 to TRBJ2-3; TRBD2 aligns across 11 bases. The ends lost 5 bases at V and 6 bases at J; junction bases unmatched: 13. Germline V CDR1 and CDR2: MNHEY, SMNVEV (reference sequence). The length of the CDR3 is 17 residues. The DNA of the CDR3 is TGTGCCAGCAGTCCGACGGGACTAGCGGAAAACACGGATACGCAGTATTTT. It encodes CASSPTGLAENTDTQYF.

This clonotype came up a few times. The chain is built from TRBV12-3 or TRBV12-4 and TRBJ2-1; TRBD1 aligns across 8 bases. The V segment lost 4 bases and the J segment 4 bases; nucleotides outside the gene matches: 3. The CDR3 totals 14 residues. CDR3 residues: CASSSGQVYNEQFF. The CDR3 DNA reads as TGTGCCAGCAGTTCGGGACAGGTTTACAATGAGCAGTTCTTC.

This clonotype was seen a handful of times. The chain links TRBV7-7 to TRBJ2-4; a possible D gene is TRBD1 (5 bases). The CDR3 spans 15 residues. Looked up from germline, CDR1 is SSHAT and CDR2 is FNYEAQ (reference sequence). The V and J ends lost 4 bases and 5 bases respectively, with 15 bases between them. CDR3 in amino acids: CASSSPQGGQNIQYF. The CDR3 coding sequence is TGTGCCAGCAGCTCACCGCAGGGTGGGCAAAACATTCAGTACTTC.

This clonotype has only a few counts. This chain links TRBV6-1 with TRBJ2-7, with a possible D match to TRBD1 (6 bases). The CDR3 runs 14 residues. Per the germline V gene, CDR1 is MNHNS and CDR2 is SASEGT. Trimming shortened V by 0 bases and J by 4 bases, and 10 bases separated the two germline ends. The CDR3 nucleotides are TGTGCCAGCAGTGAAGCGGGGGCGGGTTACGAGCAGTACTTC. Its translation is CASSEAGAGYEQYF.

This clonotype was seen a single time. Germline is not matched at one junction end, which may reflect a read error. V and J are TRBV6-6 and TRBJ1-2; D is unclear. Germline CDR1 reads MNHNY; CDR2 reads SVGAGI (reference sequence). This CDR3 is built from 13 residues. CDR3 coding DNA: TGTGCCAACAGTTACTCTGGGGAGAAAGGCTACACCTTC. The encoded protein is CANSYSGEKGYTF.

Comments on this clonotype: One junction end does not reproduce the germline sequence, and a read error may be involved. The rearrangement links TRBV20-1 to TRBJ1-2; TRBD1 aligns across 7 bases. The CDR3 spans 15 residues. The germline V gene has CDR1 DFQATT and CDR2 SNEGSKA (reference sequence). CDR3 sequence: CGARDSTGVDYGYTF. The DNA of the CDR3 is TGCGGTGCTAGAGACTCCACAGGGGTTGACTATGGCTACACCTTC.

This sequence joins TRBV30 and TRBJ2-3, with D perhaps matching TRBD1 (6 bases). The germline V gene has CDR1 GTSNPN and CDR2 SVGIG (reference sequence). Trimming removed 4 bases at V and 3 bases at J, with 17 bases between. CDR3 length: 15 amino acids. CDR3 protein: CAWTARQGWTDTQYF. CDR3 nucleotides: TGTGCCTGGACCGCCCGGCAGGGGTGGACAGATACGCAGTATTTT.

The CDR3 reads CATMGGTYNEQFF. In DNA form, the CDR3 reads TGTGCCACCATGGGGGGGACCTACAATGAGCAGTTCTTC. The chain couples TRBV24-1 to TRBJ2-1, with 7 bases identical to TRBD2. V gave up 8 bases and J gave up 2 bases; unmatched junction bases: 2. The CDR3 sequence is 13 residues long. Germline V gene sequence: CDR1 KGHDR, CDR2 SFDVKD.

This clonotype was counted only a few times. The rearrangement joins TRBV7-2 to TRBJ2-3; TRBD2 aligns across 8 bases. The CDR3 is 16 residues long. Germline V lookup: CDR1 SGHTA, CDR2 FQGNSA. The J segment lost 9 bases and the V segment lost 5 bases, leaving 16 bases of the junction unmatched. The CDR3 spells CASSPWRSGGSGTQYF. CDR3 nucleotide sequence: TGTGCCAGCAGCCCATGGAGAAGCGGGGGTTCTGGGACGCAGTATTTT.

This clonotype showed up many times. This chain joins TRBV7-8 and TRBJ2-1, with 15 bases that match TRBD2. Per germline, CDR1 SGHVS and CDR2 FQNEAQ. The length of the CDR3 is 19 residues. Germline trimming cut 1 base from V and 0 bases from J; bases unmatched to any gene: 4. The CDR3 loop is CASSLVGLAGGSSYNEQFF. The CDR3 bases are TGTGCCAGCAGCTTAGTAGGACTAGCGGGAGGGAGCTCCTACAATGAGCAGTTCTTC.

The V gene is TRBV7-8, the J gene TRBJ2-3; TRBD1 matches 7 bases. The V and J ends lost 1 base and 0 bases, in that order; junction bases with no gene match: 7. Germline lookup yields CDR1 SGHVS and CDR2 FQNEAQ. The CDR3 sequence is 17 residues long. The CDR3 nucleotides read TGTGCCAGCAGCTTAGAAGGGACAGAGCCTAGCACAGATACGCAGTATTTT. As protein: CASSLEGTEPSTDTQYF.

This chain uses TRBV29-1 with TRBJ2-5; D may be TRBD2 (6 bases). The J call is uncertain, as TRBJ2-7 better fits the DNA end. Germline CDR1 and CDR2: SQVTM and ANQGSEA. CDR3 size: 13 residues. CDR3 nucleotide sequence: TGCAGCGTTGATTCGGGGGTAAGCCACGAGCAGTACTTC. Protein sequence: CSVDSGVSHEQYF.

This chain links TRBV11-2 with TRBJ2-7, with D perhaps matching TRBD2 (5 bases). The J call may be wrong; the DNA end is better matched by TRBJ2-4. CDR3 size: 13 residues. The germline V gene has CDR1 SGHAT and CDR2 FQNNGV. This CDR3 is CASTGLGKNIQYF. CDR3 nucleotide sequence: TGTGCCAGCACTGGACTCGGCAAAAACATTCAGTACTTC.

V and J are TRBV4-1 and TRBJ2-7; a possible D gene is TRBD2 (5 bases). V dropped 2 bases and J dropped 3 bases, with 11 bases sitting between them. The germline V gene has CDR1 MGHRA and CDR2 YSYEKL. There are 14 residues in the CDR3. CDR3 DNA: TGCGCCAGCAGCCAACGAGGGTCGGGCTACGAGCAGTACTTC. As protein: CASSQRGSGYEQYF.

V usage is TRBV3-1 and J usage is TRBJ2-1; D unresolved. The CDR3 covers 16 residues. Germline lookup yields CDR1 LGHDT and CDR2 YNNKEL (reference sequence). Trimming removed 1 base at V and 0 bases at J, with 10 bases between. CDR3 bases: TGTGCCAGCAGCCAAGTAGGCAGAATCTCCTACAATGAGCAGTTCTTC. Protein: CASSQVGRISYNEQFF.

This clonotype has only a few counts. The rearrangement joins TRBV29-1 to TRBJ1-2; the D is unclear. Germline V gene data show CDR1 as SQVTM and CDR2 as ANQGSEA. Trimming took off 1 base at V and 4 bases at J, with 7 bases between the two ends. CDR3 length equals 12 residues. The CDR3 DNA reads TGCAGCGTTGAAGTCAGACTCTATGGCTACACCTTC. This translates into CSVEVRLYGYTF.

The chain couples TRBV7-9 to TRBJ2-1, with D perhaps matching TRBD1 (5 bases). Germline CDR1 SEHNR, CDR2 FQNEAQ (reference sequence). Trimming pared 0 bases from V and 9 bases from J, leaving 18 bases between. The CDR3 contains 16 residues. The CDR3 reads CASSLAGHPGPSEQFF. In DNA form, the CDR3 reads TGTGCCAGCAGCTTAGCTGGACACCCCGGGCCCAGTGAGCAGTTCTTC.